One sample yielded the 18 T cell receptor beta chains listed below, sequenced in a study of T cells in Graves' hyperthyroidism and ophthalmopathy. Researchers took RNA transcripts and amplified the TCR beta CDR3 regions from them. A set of HTBI primers served as the primers for a first-round RT-PCR of the TCR CDR3. MiXCR was run by TCRdb on the multiplex PCR reads, yielding one entry per CDR3 protein. The sample consists of about 600,000 distinct CDR3 sequences, 13% to 15% of them appearing once. Sequencing used blood. All receptors come from a woman between 18 and 30 years old with Graves' ophthalmopathy.

J is TRBJ2-1 and V is TRBV7-8, with D perhaps TRBD1 or TRBD2 (5 bases each). This CDR3 comprises 13 residues. V lost 5 bases to trimming and J lost 9 bases, with 14 bases between them. CDR1 and CDR2 from the germline V gene are SGHVS and FQNEAQ. CDR3 region: CASSLNWGTEQFF. Here the CDR3 DNA reads TGTGCCAGCAGCCTAAACTGGGGGACTGAGCAGTTCTTC. The full variable domain, completed using reference TRBV7-8 and TRBJ2-1, is GAGVSQSPRYKVAKRGQDVALRCDPISGHVSLFWYQQALGQGPEFLTYFQNEAQLDKSGLPSDRFFAERPEGSVSTLKIQRTQQEDSAVYLCASSLNWGTEQFFGPGTRLTVL.

V gene TRBV25-1 combines with J gene TRBJ1-1; D gene unclear. The ends were cut back, 1 base at V and 0 bases at J, with 12 bases in the middle. Germline assignment: CDR1 MGHDK and CDR2 SYGVNS. The CDR3 covers 16 residues. CDR3: CASSESHDAVNTEAFF. CDR3 nucleotide sequence: TGTGCCAGCAGTGAATCCCACGACGCGGTGAACACTGAAGCTTTCTTT.

Many counts were recorded for this clonotype. The chain combines TRBV28 with TRBJ1-1; D is uncertain. Trimming cost V 8 bases and J 0 bases, with 13 bases left between them. This CDR3 contains 14 residues. Germline V gene sequence: CDR1 MDHEN, CDR2 SYDVKM. The CDR3 region is CASHNLILNTEAFF. CDR3 bases: TGTGCCAGCCATAACCTGATATTGAACACTGAAGCTTTCTTT.

This clonotype has at least ten counts. The chain couples TRBV7-9 to TRBJ2-3; D might be TRBD2 (5 bases). The CDR3 covers 15 residues. V dropped 5 bases and J dropped 0 bases, with 12 bases sitting between them. Germline CDR1 reads SEHNR; CDR2 reads FQNEAQ (reference sequence). The CDR3 DNA is TGTGCCAGCAGCCTCGGGCGGGCTAGCACAGATACGCAGTATTTT. This gives the protein CASSLGRASTDTQYF. The full variable domain, rest sourced from reference TRBV7-9 and TRBJ2-3, is DTGVSQNPRHKITKRGQNVTFRCDPISEHNRLYWYRQTLGQGPEFLTYFQNEAQLEKSRLLSDRFSAERPKGSFSTLEIQRTEQGDSAMYLCASSLGRASTDTQYFGPGTRLTVL.

The sample holds many counts of this clonotype. The genes are TRBV18 and TRBJ1-1; D gene ambiguous. V lost 3 bases, J lost 6 bases, and 8 bases lay in between. Germline assignment: CDR1 KGHSH and CDR2 LQKENI. This CDR3 has 12 amino acids. The CDR3 is CASSPGGPEAFF. The DNA of the CDR3 is TGTGCCAGCTCACCCGGAGGGCCTGAAGCTTTCTTT.

The chain is built from TRBV7-9 and TRBJ1-5, with 7 bases fitting TRBD1. The CDR3 loop spans 15 amino acids. Germline V gene data show CDR1 as SEHNR and CDR2 as FQNEAQ (reference sequence). J was trimmed by 0 bases and V by 4 bases; bases with no gene match: 3. The CDR3 DNA follows: TGTGCCAGCAGCTCTGACAGGGATAGCAATCAGCCCCAGCATTTT. Amino acid sequence: CASSSDRDSNQPQHF.

V is TRBV6-4 and J is TRBJ2-1; D is possibly TRBD1 (5 bases). V lost 0 bases and J 6 bases, leaving 12 bases between the germline ends. This CDR3 is built from 15 residues. Per germline, CDR1 MRHNA and CDR2 SNTAGT. This CDR3 is CASSDSRRVGNEQFF. DNA of the CDR3: TGTGCCAGCAGTGACTCGCGCAGGGTAGGCAATGAGCAGTTCTTC.

The V and J genes are TRBV6-1 and TRBJ1-1; D call uncertain. The CDR3 has 14 residues. Trimming left V 3 bases short and J 1 base short, with 9 bases between. Germline lookup yields CDR1 MNHNS and CDR2 SASEGT. The CDR3 loop is CASSDEESNTEAFF. The CDR3 region has the DNA TGTGCCAGCAGTGATGAAGAATCGAACACTGAAGCTTTCTTT.

This clonotype has a handful of counts. V is TRBV15 and J is TRBJ1-3, with D hard to call. Trimming removed 3 bases at V and 0 bases at J, with 12 bases between. The germline gives CDR1 LNHNV, CDR2 YYDKDF (reference sequence). This CDR3 region has 16 residues. In DNA form, the CDR3 reads TGTGCCACCAGCAGTTATGATCTCCGCTCTGGAAACACCATATATTTT. It translates to CATSSYDLRSGNTIYF.

The table lists this clonotype with many counts. This chain connects TRBV27 to TRBJ2-2; TRBD2 is a possible D gene (6 bases). Per germline, CDR1 MNHEY and CDR2 SMNVEV (reference sequence). CDR3 size: 12 residues. The V gene lost 3 bases and the J gene lost 7 bases, with 6 bases spanning the gap. CDR3 DNA sequence: TGTGCCAGCAGTTTGACTAGCGGGGAGCTGTTTTTT. This encodes CASSLTSGELFF.

The chain is built from TRBV5-5 and TRBJ1-4; 9 bases are a match to TRBD1. The CDR3 sequence is 15 residues long. V shed 4 bases and J 6 bases; nucleotides not matched to a gene: 7. Germline V gene data show CDR1 as SGHKS and CDR2 as YYEKEE (reference sequence). The CDR3 DNA sequence: TGTGCCAGCAGCGCTGACGACAGGGGGTATGAAAAACTGTTTTTT. Translation gives CASSADDRGYEKLFF.

The chain carries TRBV6-1 and TRBJ2-3, with D perhaps TRBD1 (7 bases). Germline V lookup: CDR1 MNHNS, CDR2 SASEGT. The V gene lost 6 bases and the J gene lost 3 bases, with 13 bases spanning the gap. The CDR3 has 14 amino acids. CDR3 DNA sequence: TGTGCCAGCAGGACAGCAGGGGGGACAGATACGCAGTATTTT. This codes for CASRTAGGTDTQYF.

The sample holds a few counts of this clonotype. V is TRBV19 and J is TRBJ1-4; the match to TRBD1 covers 8 bases. The CDR3 extends over 15 amino acids. V lost 5 bases and J lost 4; bases outside the gene matches: 6. CDR1 LNHDA and CDR2 SQIVND come from the germline V gene (reference sequence). The CDR3 DNA reads as TGTGCCAGTAGTTGGACAGGGAACCTTAATGAAAAACTGTTTTTT. It encodes CASSWTGNLNEKLFF.

The rearrangement uses TRBV18 and TRBJ1-1; no clear D gene. This CDR3 spans 15 amino acids. In germline, CDR1 is KGHSH, CDR2 LQKENI. V lost 2 bases to trimming and J lost 1 base, with 11 bases between them. The CDR3 sequence is CASSPSILRNTEAFF. CDR3 DNA: TGTGCCAGCTCACCATCCATATTGAGGAACACTGAAGCTTTCTTT.

This clonotype has at least ten counts. This sequence joins TRBV7-2 and TRBJ2-7, with 9 bases matching TRBD1. The CDR3 sequence is 15 residues long. Germline lookup yields CDR1 SGHTA and CDR2 FQGNSA. V was clipped by 5 bases and J by 4 bases; unmatched bases: 9. This chain's CDR3 is CASSPTSGQGYEQYF. The CDR3 bases are TGTGCCAGCAGCCCCACCTCCGGACAGGGGTACGAGCAGTACTTC.

This clonotype turned up a few times. The gene calls are TRBV7-9 and TRBJ1-6, with 9 bases matching TRBD1. Germline V gene sequence: CDR1 SEHNR, CDR2 FQNEAQ (reference sequence). The CDR3 length is 15 residues. J gave up 10 bases and V 5 bases, and 9 bases lay outside the gene matches. The CDR3 sequence is CASSPTGGLESPLHF. CDR3 sequence (DNA): TGTGCCAGCAGCCCAACAGGGGGCTTGGAATCACCCCTCCACTTT.

The rearrangement joins TRBV5-6 to TRBJ1-6; D is unresolved. The germline V and J ends were trimmed by 4 bases and 0 bases, with 11 bases remaining between them. The CDR3 spans 16 residues. Germline V gene data show CDR1 as SGHDT and CDR2 as YYEEEE. This chain's CDR3 is CASSGPRDSYNSPLHF. For the CDR3, the DNA is TGTGCCAGCAGCGGACCCCGGGACTCCTATAATTCACCCCTCCACTTT.

This clonotype occurred many times. The rearrangement joins TRBV20-1 to TRBJ2-1; D uncertain. This CDR3 region has 14 residues. Trimming removed 1 base at V and 4 bases at J, with 11 bases between. CDR1 DFQATT and CDR2 SNEGSKA come from the germline V gene (reference sequence). CDR3 bases: TGCAGTGCTAGAGTCTTTCAGAGATACAATGAGCAGTTCTTC. Translating gives CSARVFQRYNEQFF.